This T cell receptor beta chain was profiled in a study of T cells after yellow fever vaccination. The wider study: Fractions with few cells were prepared using SMART-Seq v4 Ultra Low Input.

Study observations and caveats: A large majority of primary-vaccination clones showed up again after the booster (about 97% CD4, around 90% CD8).

UMIs were added to TCR cDNA along with a universal primer site when it was made by 5'RACE template switching. MiXCR, applied by TCRdb to the 5' RACE reads, yields one record per CDR3 protein. The table shows about 300,000 distinct CDR3 sequences, with around 10% occurring only once. As regards this clonotype: What it recognizes is unknown.

The V segment lost 8 bases and the J segment 6 bases; nucleotides outside the gene matches: 9. Germline V gene lookup returns CDR1 MDHEN and CDR2 SYDVKM. This CDR3 has 15 residues. J is TRBJ2-2 and V is TRBV28; 10 bases are shared with TRBD1. The input for sequencing was CD4+ T cells sorted from PBMCs, taken 5 days after the yellow fever booster vaccination. The TCR comes from a man younger than 30 who received the YFV17D yellow fever vaccine. The CDR3 protein is CASALDRGLAGELFF. Written as DNA, the CDR3 is TGTGCCAGCGCCTTAGACAGGGGGCTCGCCGGGGAGCTGTTTTTT.